These T cell receptor beta chains were read from a single sample in a study of chemoradiotherapy in HPV16-positive cancers. TCRdb keeps only in-frame clones here, not all; method: immunoSEQ multiplex PCR. The sample gives about 8,600 clones, 85% to 90% of which show up once; around 3.8% is in the top ten. The sequencing used blood, collected from a patient who underwent chemoradiotherapy. The receptor set was obtained from a human donor with HPV-associated anogenital cancer. The CDR3 runs from the conserved cysteine through the conserved F or W. Each record gives: V gene, D gene, clone size, CDR3 length, J gene, CDR3 DNA, CDR3 protein. A D gene is named only where the DNA matches it firmly. Size is omitted from some rows. Given values are once, few, many or a class for expanded clones.

V gene: TRBV7-3; D gene: TRBD2; clone size: few; CDR3 length: 14; J gene: TRBJ2-7; CDR3 DNA: TGTGCCAGCAGCCCAAGCGGGGGATGGGACGAGCAGTACTTC; CDR3 protein: CASSPSGGWDEQYF
V gene: TRBV28; D gene: .; clone size: once; CDR3 length: 14; J gene: TRBJ1-4; CDR3 DNA: TGTGCCAGCAGCCTACGGCCCGTTAATGAAAAACTGTTTTTT; CDR3 protein: CASSLRPVNEKLFF
V gene: TRBV9; D gene: .; clone size: .; CDR3 length: 16; J gene: TRBJ1-4; CDR3 DNA: TGTGCCAGCAGCGCCTCCCCGACGGGGCTCGGGGGAAAACTGTTTTTT; CDR3 protein: CASSASPTGLGGKLFF
V gene: TRBV7-9; D gene: TRBD1; clone size: once; CDR3 length: 13; J gene: TRBJ2-7; CDR3 DNA: TGTGCCAGCAGCTTCCAGGGGGTTCGCGAGCAGTACTTC; CDR3 protein: CASSFQGVREQYF
V gene: TRBV28; D gene: TRBD2; clone size: .; CDR3 length: 14; J gene: TRBJ2-7; CDR3 DNA: TGTGCCACCCTCGGGGGGAGGAGCACCTACGAGCAGTACTTC; CDR3 protein: CATLGGRSTYEQYF
V gene: TRBV27; D gene: .; clone size: .; CDR3 length: 14; J gene: TRBJ1-2; CDR3 DNA: TGTGCCAGCAGTTTATCGACAGGCCACTATGGCTACACCTTC; CDR3 protein: CASSLSTGHYGYTF
V gene: TRBV27; D gene: TRBD1; clone size: once; CDR3 length: 18; J gene: TRBJ1-4; CDR3 DNA: TGTGCCAGCAGTTTATCCCCAGGACAGGAGGGCACTAATGAAAAACTGTTTTTT; CDR3 protein: CASSLSPGQEGTNEKLFF
V gene: TRBV4-1; D gene: .; clone size: .; CDR3 length: 19; J gene: TRBJ1-1; CDR3 DNA: TGCGCCAGCAGCCAAGAAAGGGCGGGGGTGCGGAGGTCCTACACTGAAGCTTTCTTT; CDR3 protein: CASSQERAGVRRSYTEAFF
V gene: TRBV5-6; D gene: .; clone size: .; CDR3 length: 15; J gene: TRBJ1-4; CDR3 DNA: TGTGCCAGCAGCTTGGTAGACAGTTTAAATGAAAAACTGTTTTTT; CDR3 protein: CASSLVDSLNEKLFF
V gene: TRBV14; D gene: TRBD1; clone size: once; CDR3 length: 15; J gene: TRBJ2-7; CDR3 DNA: TGTGCCAGCAGCCAAGTTCGTAGGACAGGGAACGAGCAGTACTTC; CDR3 protein: CASSQVRRTGNEQYF
V gene: TRBV4-1; D gene: TRBD2; clone size: .; CDR3 length: 16; J gene: TRBJ2-5; CDR3 DNA: TGCGCCAGCAGCCAAGGGAGCGGGGGGGGGTTTGAGACCCAGTACTTC; CDR3 protein: CASSQGSGGGFETQYF